This is a list of T cell receptor beta chains from one sample in a study of response to subunit inactivated influenza vaccine. MiXCR, applied by TCRdb to the RT-PCR reads, yields one record per CDR3 protein. The table lists approximately 500,000 distinct CDR3 sequences, about 15% of them singletons. The starting material was PBMCs from blood, obtained 11 to 12 days after vaccination. The receptors come from a middle-aged man who received an inactivated influenza vaccine. The CDR3 runs from the conserved cysteine through the conserved F or W. Fields, in order: J gene, clone size, D gene, CDR3 length, V gene, CDR3 DNA, CDR3 protein. D genes are given only for firm matches. Expanded clones get a size class; other rows say once, few or many, or leave the size out.

>TRBJ2-3|few|.|14|TRBV10-3
TGTGCCATGAAACAGGGGACTAGGGATTCGGCGCAGTATTTT
CAMKQGTRDSAQYF
>TRBJ2-7|.|TRBD2|17|TRBV3-1
TGTGCCAGCAGCCAGGGCACTAGCGGGGGCTATGCCTACGAGCAGTACTTC
CASSQGTSGGYAYEQYF
>TRBJ2-1|.|TRBD1|16|TRBV6-2/TRBV6-3
TGTGCCAGCCAATTCCCAAGACAGGGGTACTACAATGAGCAGTTCTTC
CASQFPRQGYYNEQFF
>TRBJ2-7|.|.|14|TRBV28
TGTGCCAGCTGCGTGACGGATCTTTCCTACGAGCAGTACTTC
CASCVTDLSYEQYF
>TRBJ2-1|many|TRBD1|15|TRBV12-3/TRBV12-4
TGTGCCACCGGGCACCGGGACAGGGGGACCAATGAGCAGTTCTTC
CATGHRDRGTNEQFF
>TRBJ2-1|.|TRBD2|16|TRBV12-3/TRBV12-4
TGTGCCAGCAGCGCTTCCCCAGCGGGAGTTCGGGGTGAGCAGTTCTTC
CASSASPAGVRGEQFF
>TRBJ2-1|.|TRBD2|15|TRBV7-2
TGTGCCAGCAGCTTATGGACTAGCGGGCTTAATGAGCAGTTCTTC
CASSLWTSGLNEQFF
>TRBJ2-2|.|.|16|TRBV20-1
TGCAGTGCTAGAGATCGGACACAGGAGTACACCGGGGAGCTGTTTTTT
CSARDRTQEYTGELFF
>TRBJ1-6|.|TRBD1|16|TRBV6-2/TRBV6-3
TGTGCCAGCAAGATGTCCGGGACAGTGTATAATTCACCCCTCCACTTT
CASKMSGTVYNSPLHF
>TRBJ2-5|few|.|10|TRBV20-1
TGCAGTGCTATTGCGGAGACCCAGTACTTC
CSAIAETQYF
>TRBJ2-3|.|TRBD2|15|TRBV4-1
TGCGCCAGCAGCCGAGCGGGGGCCCCGCAGGATACGCAGTATTTT
CASSRAGAPQDTQYF
>TRBJ2-5|.|TRBD1|15|TRBV5-4
TGTGCCAGCAGCAATCGACAGGGGGCGAGTGAGACCCAGTACTTC
CASSNRQGASETQYF
>TRBJ1-1|few|.|15|TRBV3-1
TGTGCCAGCAGCCAGACGAACTTAGGGGGCACTGAAGCTTTCTTT
CASSQTNLGGTEAFF
>TRBJ2-3|.|.|14|TRBV7-2
TGTGCCAGCAGCTTAAGACTACGGGCAGATACGCAGTATTTT
CASSLRLRADTQYF
>TRBJ1-3|.|TRBD1|15|TRBV5-5
TGTGCCAGCAGTCCACAGGGGATGATTGGAAACACCATATATTTT
CASSPQGMIGNTIYF
>TRBJ2-7|many|.|12|TRBV5-1
TGCGCCAGCAGCTTGGTCCGGGGAGAGCAGTACTTC
CASSLVRGEQYF
>TRBJ2-5|few|.|13|TRBV7-9
TGTGCCAGCAGCGCCGGGTTCGAAGAGACCCAGTACTTC
CASSAGFEETQYF
>TRBJ1-1|few|.|11|TRBV11-2
TGTGCCAGCAGGTCCACAGGGATGGCTTTCTTT
CASRSTGMAFF
>TRBJ2-7|few|.|13|TRBV11-2
TGTGCCAGCAGCCTCTACCACACCTACGAGCAGTACTTC
CASSLYHTYEQYF
>TRBJ2-3|many|.|17|TRBV6-1
TGTGCCAGCAGTGGCGATAGTTGGGCACACTTGACAGATACGCAGTATTTT
CASSGDSWAHLTDTQYF
>TRBJ2-2|many|.|13|TRBV12-3/TRBV12-4
TGTGCCAGCAGTTTAGGGGGCACCGGGGAGCTGTTTTTT
CASSLGGTGELFF
>TRBJ1-4|.|.|13|TRBV12-3/TRBV12-4
TGTGCCAGCAGTTTACAGGGAGTTGAAAAACTGTTTTTT
CASSLQGVEKLFF
>TRBJ1-5|few|TRBD1|13|TRBV6-2/TRBV6-3
TGTGCCAGCACCGACAGGGGCGATCAGCCCCAGCATTTT
CASTDRGDQPQHF
>TRBJ1-5|.|.|16|TRBV25-1
TGTGCCAGCTCCGGGGCAGGGACCGTTGGCAATCAGCCCCAGCATTTT
CASSGAGTVGNQPQHF
>TRBJ2-5|.|.|17|TRBV18
TGTGCCAGCTCACCCCTAAAGGTTGGGCCCTCCCGAGAGACCCAGTACTTC
CASSPLKVGPSRETQYF
>TRBJ2-1|many|.|14|TRBV7-2
TGTGCCAGCAAACCAACACACTCAGGGAATGAGCAGTTCTTC
CASKPTHSGNEQFF
>TRBJ1-3|.|.|17|TRBV25-1
TGTGCCAGCAGTACCGCCAATCGGGGGTCGGGCGGAAACACCATATATTTT
CASSTANRGSGGNTIYF
>TRBJ2-1|few|TRBD2|16|TRBV3-1
TGTGCCAGCACCCTAGGGGGCGGGGGGGCCTACAATGAGCAGTTCTTC
CASTLGGGGAYNEQFF
>TRBJ1-2|few|TRBD1|17|TRBV28
TGTGCCAGCAGTTCCCCTGGACAGGGAAGGCGTGGCTATGGCTACACCTTC
CASSSPGQGRRGYGYTF
>TRBJ2-3|few|.|16|TRBV7-2
TGTGCCAGCAAAGAGGGGGCAGCGGGACGGCGAGATACGCAGTATTTT
CASKEGAAGRRDTQYF
>TRBJ2-5|.|.|14|TRBV5-1
TGCGCCAGCAGGCTGCAGGGTCTCCAAGAGACCCAGTACTTC
CASRLQGLQETQYF
>TRBJ1-5|few|TRBD1|15|TRBV27
TGTGCCAGCAGTTGGGGACAGGGGGCCAACCAGCCCCAGCATTTT
CASSWGQGANQPQHF
>TRBJ1-2|few|.|14|TRBV20-1
TGCAGTGCTAGACATCCGAATTCTAACTATGGCTACACCTTC
CSARHPNSNYGYTF
>TRBJ2-3|.|.|16|TRBV5-1
TGCGCCAGCAGCTTGGGGCCTGGGAGGAACACAGATACGCAGTATTTT
CASSLGPGRNTDTQYF
>TRBJ2-1|.|.|13|TRBV5-1
TGCGCCAGCAGCACGGGACTCGGCAATGAGCAGTTCTTC
CASSTGLGNEQFF
>TRBJ2-3|.|.|14|TRBV12-3/TRBV12-4
TGTGCCACCGGTACACAGGCTGGGTCAGATACGCAGTATTTT
CATGTQAGSDTQYF
>TRBJ1-2|few|.|15|TRBV4-3
TGCGCCAGCAGCCAAGTTCCGAATCCTAACTATGGCTACACCTTC
CASSQVPNPNYGYTF
>TRBJ2-3|many|TRBD2|16|TRBV15
TGTGCCACCAGCTCTCAGCGGGGGTCTGGTGCAGATACGCAGTATTTT
CATSSQRGSGADTQYF
>TRBJ1-1|.|.|14|TRBV20-1
TGCAGTGCTAGAGATTTACAGGGAGAAACTGAAGCTTTCTTT
CSARDLQGETEAFF
>TRBJ2-3|few|.|16|TRBV7-3
TGTGCCAGCAGCTCATACGGCAGGGGAAGCACAGATACGCAGTATTTT
CASSSYGRGSTDTQYF
>TRBJ1-3|few|.|13|TRBV12-3/TRBV12-4
TGTGCCAGCAGCCGTTCCTCTGGAAACACCATATATTTT
CASSRSSGNTIYF
>TRBJ2-5|few|.|11|TRBV20-1
TGCAGTGCCAAGCTTGCGGAGACCCAGTACTTC
CSAKLAETQYF
>TRBJ2-3|.|.|14|TRBV10-3
TGTGCCATCAGTGAGCGGGGTAGCACAGATACGCAGTATTTT
CAISERGSTDTQYF
>TRBJ1-2|.|.|15|TRBV20-1
TGCAGTGCTAGGGAGCCGCAGGGGTTTGGCTATGGCTACACCTTC
CSAREPQGFGYGYTF
>TRBJ2-3|many|.|14|TRBV6-1
TGTGCCCATTCAAGTAGCGGACCCACAGATACGCAGTATTTT
CAHSSSGPTDTQYF
>TRBJ1-4|.|.|13|TRBV10-3
TGTGCCATCAGGGATGGGGGTGGTGAAAAACTGTTTTTT
CAIRDGGGEKLFF
>TRBJ2-5|few|TRBD2|15|TRBV10-3
TGTGCCACTTCCACGATAGCGGGAGGCCAAGAGACCCAGTACTTC
CATSTIAGGQETQYF
>TRBJ2-5|many|.|12|TRBV20-1
TGCAGTGCTAGCCGAGGGAGCGAGACCCAGTACTTC
CSASRGSETQYF